The rows below give T cell receptor beta chains drawn from one sample of a study of blood T cells in healthy people across ages. TCRdb re-called the 5' RACE reads with MiXCR, one entry per CDR3 protein. The table lists roughly 1.5 million distinct CDR3 sequences, under 55% of them singletons. Specimen: blood. Every receptor here comes from a woman between 18 and 29 years old in good health. Both conserved end residues are part of each CDR3. The order of the fields is clone size, D gene, V gene, J gene, CDR3 protein, CDR3 DNA. The D gene is left open where the match is weak. The size field is filled for only some rows; it gives once, few, many or a size class.

abundance: NA
d_gene: NA
v_gene: TRBV4-1
j_gene: TRBJ1-1
CDR3aa: CASRPATKNTEAFF
CDR3nt: TGCGCCAGCAGACCAGCGACGAAGAACACTGAAGCTTTCTTT

abundance: once
d_gene: NA
v_gene: TRBV20-1
j_gene: TRBJ2-3
CDR3aa: CSARDSRGEPPDTQYF
CDR3nt: TGCAGTGCTAGAGATTCGAGGGGGGAACCCCCAGATACGCAGTATTTT

abundance: few
d_gene: TRBD2
v_gene: TRBV7-2
j_gene: TRBJ2-3
CDR3aa: CASIQTSVTDTQYF
CDR3nt: TGTGCCAGCATCCAGACTAGCGTCACAGATACGCAGTATTTT

abundance: NA
d_gene: NA
v_gene: TRBV6-5
j_gene: TRBJ1-1
CDR3aa: CASSYGTSGGANTEAFF
CDR3nt: TGTGCCAGCAGTTATGGAACTAGCGGGGGCGCGAACACTGAAGCTTTCTTT

abundance: NA
d_gene: NA
v_gene: TRBV20-1
j_gene: TRBJ2-3
CDR3aa: CSAPGSGLDTQYF
CDR3nt: TGCAGTGCCCCGGGGTCGGGGTTAGATACGCAGTATTTT

abundance: NA
d_gene: TRBD1
v_gene: TRBV11-3
j_gene: TRBJ2-3
CDR3aa: CASSPGGVLTDTQYF
CDR3nt: TGTGCCAGCAGCCCAGGGGGCGTTTTGACAGATACGCAGTATTTT

abundance: NA
d_gene: NA
v_gene: TRBV12-3/TRBV12-4
j_gene: TRBJ1-4
CDR3aa: CASRRTATRGEKLFF
CDR3nt: TGTGCCAGCAGACGGACCGCGACCAGGGGTGAAAAACTGTTTTTT

abundance: NA
d_gene: NA
v_gene: TRBV7-9
j_gene: TRBJ1-6
CDR3aa: CASSPIPGESYNSPLHF
CDR3nt: TGTGCCAGCAGCCCCATCCCAGGGGAATCCTATAATTCACCCCTCCACTTT

abundance: few
d_gene: TRBD2
v_gene: TRBV7-9
j_gene: TRBJ2-7
CDR3aa: CASSSTSGSSYEQYF
CDR3nt: TGTGCCAGCAGTTCCACTAGCGGGAGCTCCTACGAGCAGTACTTC

abundance: NA
d_gene: NA
v_gene: TRBV7-6
j_gene: TRBJ2-6
CDR3aa: CASSFSDGPGANVLTF
CDR3nt: TGTGCCAGCAGCTTTAGCGACGGGCCTGGGGCCAACGTCCTGACTTTC

abundance: few
d_gene: NA
v_gene: TRBV4-1
j_gene: TRBJ2-3
CDR3aa: CASSQDFFVDTQYF
CDR3nt: TGCGCCAGCAGCCAAGATTTTTTCGTGGATACGCAGTATTTT

abundance: NA
d_gene: NA
v_gene: TRBV12-3/TRBV12-4
j_gene: TRBJ1-5
CDR3aa: CASSLRRKQVWDNQPQHF
CDR3nt: TGTGCCAGCAGTTTAAGACGAAAACAGGTCTGGGACAATCAGCCCCAGCATTTT

abundance: few
d_gene: TRBD2
v_gene: TRBV7-9
j_gene: TRBJ2-1
CDR3aa: CASSPKSGRAYEQFF
CDR3nt: TGTGCCAGCAGCCCTAAGAGCGGGAGAGCGTATGAGCAGTTCTTC

abundance: once
d_gene: NA
v_gene: TRBV4-3
j_gene: TRBJ2-1
CDR3aa: CASSRDASHNEQFF
CDR3nt: TGCGCCAGCAGCCGAGATGCCTCTCACAATGAGCAGTTCTTC

abundance: few
d_gene: TRBD2
v_gene: TRBV7-2
j_gene: TRBJ2-7
CDR3aa: CASSYLAGVHEQYF
CDR3nt: TGTGCCAGCAGCTACCTAGCGGGAGTTCACGAGCAGTACTTC

abundance: few
d_gene: NA
v_gene: TRBV6-1
j_gene: TRBJ2-3
CDR3aa: CASSSTRPGDTQYF
CDR3nt: TGTGCCAGCAGTTCTACTAGACCGGGGGATACGCAGTATTTT

abundance: few
d_gene: NA
v_gene: TRBV12-3/TRBV12-4
j_gene: TRBJ2-7
CDR3aa: CASSFDAHYEQYF
CDR3nt: TGTGCCAGCAGTTTCGACGCCCACTACGAGCAGTACTTC

abundance: NA
d_gene: NA
v_gene: TRBV3-1
j_gene: TRBJ2-7
CDR3aa: CASSQNSGTYYEQYF
CDR3nt: TGTGCCAGCAGCCAGAATAGCGGAACCTATTACGAGCAGTACTTC

abundance: NA
d_gene: NA
v_gene: TRBV30
j_gene: TRBJ1-1
CDR3aa: CAWSPSGIEAFF
CDR3nt: TGTGCCTGGAGTCCCTCGGGAATTGAAGCTTTCTTT

abundance: many
d_gene: TRBD2
v_gene: TRBV12-3/TRBV12-4
j_gene: TRBJ2-5
CDR3aa: CASSSGSGPQETQYF
CDR3nt: TGTGCCAGCAGTTCGGGTAGCGGGCCTCAAGAGACCCAGTACTTC

abundance: NA
d_gene: TRBD1
v_gene: TRBV18
j_gene: TRBJ2-1
CDR3aa: CASSPNRGFNNEQFF
CDR3nt: TGTGCCAGCTCACCAAACAGGGGCTTTAACAATGAGCAGTTCTTC

abundance: many
d_gene: TRBD2
v_gene: TRBV9
j_gene: TRBJ2-3
CDR3aa: CASSGGLAVGDTQYF
CDR3nt: TGTGCCAGCAGCGGGGGACTAGCGGTCGGGGATACGCAGTATTTT

abundance: many
d_gene: TRBD2
v_gene: TRBV12-3/TRBV12-4
j_gene: TRBJ2-1
CDR3aa: CASRFQRETLYNEQFF
CDR3nt: TGTGCCAGCCGATTCCAGCGGGAGACCCTCTACAATGAGCAGTTCTTC

abundance: NA
d_gene: NA
v_gene: TRBV16
j_gene: TRBJ2-3
CDR3aa: CASSQAALYTDTQYF
CDR3nt: TGTGCCAGCAGCCAAGCGGCCCTTTACACAGATACGCAGTATTTT

abundance: few
d_gene: NA
v_gene: TRBV20-1
j_gene: TRBJ2-7
CDR3aa: CSASFGGTSYEQYF
CDR3nt: TGCAGTGCTAGCTTCGGCGGGACTTCCTACGAGCAGTACTTC

abundance: NA
d_gene: TRBD1
v_gene: TRBV29-1
j_gene: TRBJ2-4
CDR3aa: CSVGDRADIQYF
CDR3nt: TGCAGCGTGGGGGACAGGGCGGACATTCAGTACTTC

abundance: NA
d_gene: TRBD1
v_gene: TRBV4-3
j_gene: TRBJ2-4
CDR3aa: CASSPSGGGWTNEQYF
CDR3nt: TGCGCCAGCAGCCCATCAGGGGGCGGGTGGACGAATGAGCAGTACTTC

abundance: few
d_gene: NA
v_gene: TRBV7-9
j_gene: TRBJ2-7
CDR3aa: CASSLERQSYEQYF
CDR3nt: TGTGCCAGCAGCTTAGAGAGACAGTCCTACGAGCAGTACTTC

abundance: NA
d_gene: NA
v_gene: TRBV27
j_gene: TRBJ2-2
CDR3aa: CASRFGGRGGELFF
CDR3nt: TGTGCCAGCAGGTTCGGGGGGCGGGGCGGGGAGCTGTTTTTT

abundance: NA
d_gene: NA
v_gene: TRBV9
j_gene: TRBJ1-2
CDR3aa: CASSVQERHGYTF
CDR3nt: TGTGCCAGCAGCGTACAAGAGAGGCATGGCTACACCTTC

abundance: few
d_gene: NA
v_gene: TRBV6-2/TRBV6-3
j_gene: TRBJ2-1
CDR3aa: CASSMTDNEQFF
CDR3nt: TGTGCCAGCAGTATGACCGACAATGAGCAGTTCTTC

abundance: few
d_gene: NA
v_gene: TRBV2
j_gene: TRBJ2-3
CDR3aa: CASKGGPRDTQYF
CDR3nt: TGTGCCAGCAAAGGGGGGCCCCGAGATACGCAGTATTTT

abundance: NA
d_gene: NA
v_gene: TRBV9
j_gene: TRBJ1-1
CDR3aa: CASSVGTPNTEAFF
CDR3nt: TGTGCCAGCAGCGTTGGGACACCGAACACTGAAGCTTTCTTT

abundance: NA
d_gene: NA
v_gene: TRBV6-5
j_gene: TRBJ2-7
CDR3aa: CASSRSGMGYEQYF
CDR3nt: TGTGCCAGCAGCCGATCAGGGATGGGCTACGAGCAGTACTTC

abundance: NA
d_gene: TRBD2
v_gene: TRBV11-2
j_gene: TRBJ2-3
CDR3aa: CASSPRAGGPDTQYF
CDR3nt: TGTGCCAGCAGCCCCCGAGCGGGGGGGCCAGATACGCAGTATTTT

abundance: NA
d_gene: TRBD2
v_gene: TRBV9
j_gene: TRBJ2-1
CDR3aa: CASSVGAGGPHEQFF
CDR3nt: TGTGCCAGCAGCGTAGGGGCGGGGGGGCCTCATGAGCAGTTCTTC

abundance: NA
d_gene: NA
v_gene: TRBV29-1
j_gene: TRBJ1-3
CDR3aa: CSGGQGNTIYF
CDR3nt: TGCAGCGGCGGACAAGGAAACACCATATATTTT

abundance: few
d_gene: NA
v_gene: TRBV10-3
j_gene: TRBJ1-2
CDR3aa: CAISENLNYGYTF
CDR3nt: TGTGCCATCAGTGAAAACCTAAACTATGGCTACACCTTC

abundance: NA
d_gene: TRBD1
v_gene: TRBV4-3
j_gene: TRBJ1-4
CDR3aa: CASSQEAGTVNEKLFF
CDR3nt: TGCGCCAGCAGCCAAGAAGCAGGGACAGTTAATGAAAAACTGTTTTTT

abundance: NA
d_gene: TRBD2
v_gene: TRBV12-3/TRBV12-4
j_gene: TRBJ2-3
CDR3aa: CASRSGLEGDTQYF
CDR3nt: TGTGCCAGCAGATCGGGACTAGAGGGAGATACGCAGTATTTT

abundance: few
d_gene: TRBD2
v_gene: TRBV5-6
j_gene: TRBJ2-3
CDR3aa: CASSLLPGGKDTQYF
CDR3nt: TGTGCCAGCAGCTTGCTTCCGGGAGGAAAGGATACGCAGTATTTT

abundance: NA
d_gene: TRBD2
v_gene: TRBV7-2
j_gene: TRBJ2-4
CDR3aa: CASSSQELAGFHIQYF
CDR3nt: TGTGCCAGCAGCTCCCAGGAACTAGCGGGATTTCACATTCAGTACTTC

abundance: NA
d_gene: NA
v_gene: TRBV4-3
j_gene: TRBJ2-7
CDR3aa: CASSQDWDAGSNEQYF
CDR3nt: TGCGCCAGCAGCCAAGACTGGGACGCCGGGAGCAATGAGCAGTACTTC

abundance: NA
d_gene: TRBD1
v_gene: TRBV20-1
j_gene: TRBJ1-1
CDR3aa: CSATTGGGTEAFF
CDR3nt: TGCAGTGCAACGACAGGGGGTGGCACTGAAGCTTTCTTT

abundance: NA
d_gene: TRBD2
v_gene: TRBV7-8
j_gene: TRBJ2-1
CDR3aa: CASSLTVGGDGEQFF
CDR3nt: TGTGCCAGCAGCTTAACTGTGGGAGGGGATGGTGAGCAGTTCTTC

abundance: few
d_gene: TRBD2
v_gene: TRBV20-1
j_gene: TRBJ2-1
CDR3aa: CSASETSGFSSYNEQFF
CDR3nt: TGCAGTGCTAGTGAGACTAGCGGTTTTAGCTCCTACAATGAGCAGTTCTTC

abundance: NA
d_gene: NA
v_gene: TRBV20-1
j_gene: TRBJ1-2
CDR3aa: CSALYLPGGDFNYGYTF
CDR3nt: TGCAGTGCCCTCTATTTGCCGGGGGGCGACTTTAACTATGGCTACACCTTC

abundance: few
d_gene: NA
v_gene: TRBV4-3
j_gene: TRBJ1-5
CDR3aa: CASSQGTYGPQPQHF
CDR3nt: TGCGCCAGCAGCCAAGGGACATATGGTCCTCAGCCCCAGCATTTT

abundance: few
d_gene: NA
v_gene: TRBV7-2
j_gene: TRBJ1-5
CDR3aa: CASSLLSPGVEQPQHF
CDR3nt: TGTGCCAGCAGCTTATTATCCCCAGGGGTTGAGCAGCCCCAGCATTTT

abundance: many
d_gene: NA
v_gene: TRBV9
j_gene: TRBJ1-2
CDR3aa: CASSRGEYGYTF
CDR3nt: TGTGCCAGCAGCCGAGGGGAATATGGCTACACCTTC

abundance: few
d_gene: TRBD1
v_gene: TRBV29-1
j_gene: TRBJ1-2
CDR3aa: CSVTDRDGGYTF
CDR3nt: TGCAGCGTTACTGACAGGGACGGGGGCTACACCTTC

abundance: NA
d_gene: TRBD2
v_gene: TRBV7-9
j_gene: TRBJ2-7
CDR3aa: CASSLVAGGLYEQYF
CDR3nt: TGTGCCAGCAGCTTAGTAGCGGGAGGGCTTTACGAGCAGTACTTC

abundance: NA
d_gene: TRBD2
v_gene: TRBV11-2
j_gene: TRBJ2-1
CDR3aa: CASSLVELAGGYYNEQFF
CDR3nt: TGTGCCAGCAGCTTAGTTGAACTAGCGGGAGGTTACTACAATGAGCAGTTCTTC

abundance: NA
d_gene: NA
v_gene: TRBV3-1
j_gene: TRBJ1-2
CDR3aa: CASSQEEGPSDYGYTF
CDR3nt: TGTGCCAGCAGCCAAGAGGAGGGTCCCTCCGACTATGGCTACACCTTC

abundance: NA
d_gene: NA
v_gene: TRBV20-1
j_gene: TRBJ1-5
CDR3aa: CSARKGGRPQHF
CDR3nt: TGCAGTGCCAGGAAGGGGGGAAGGCCCCAGCATTTT

abundance: NA
d_gene: NA
v_gene: TRBV19
j_gene: TRBJ1-5
CDR3aa: CASISPGWNQPQHF
CDR3nt: TGTGCCAGTATTTCGCCGGGCTGGAATCAGCCCCAGCATTTT

abundance: few
d_gene: NA
v_gene: TRBV4-3
j_gene: TRBJ2-1
CDR3aa: CASSLFSGDNEQFF
CDR3nt: TGCGCCAGCAGCCTCTTCTCCGGAGACAATGAGCAGTTCTTC

abundance: many
d_gene: TRBD2
v_gene: TRBV7-2
j_gene: TRBJ2-7
CDR3aa: CASSPRLAAYEQYF
CDR3nt: TGTGCCAGCAGCCCTCGACTAGCGGCCTACGAGCAGTACTTC

abundance: few
d_gene: TRBD2
v_gene: TRBV6-5
j_gene: TRBJ2-1
CDR3aa: CASSYSVAGPYNEQFF
CDR3nt: TGTGCCAGCAGTTACTCGGTAGCGGGGCCCTACAATGAGCAGTTCTTC

abundance: NA
d_gene: NA
v_gene: TRBV29-1
j_gene: TRBJ2-2
CDR3aa: CSVDRGGNTGGLFF
CDR3nt: TGCAGCGTCGACAGAGGTGGCAACACCGGGGGGCTGTTTTTT